One T cell receptor (beta chain) is described in this entry. Trimming took off 1 base at V and 7 bases at J, with 14 bases between the two ends. Germline V lookup: CDR1 SEHNR, CDR2 FQNEAQ (reference sequence). The CDR3 covers 14 residues. This entry is derived from a study of blood T cell repertoires in COVID-19. Study at large: Samples of COVID-19 (acute and convalescent) were obtained from the United States, Italy and Spain. T cells, B-cell-depleted T cells, or PBMCs supplied cDNA or gDNA.

Methods used by the authors: Estimates of nucleated cell counts were drawn from the amplification of reference gene primers. The protocol was immunoSEQ multiplex PCR, while the TCRdb copy is restricted to in-frame clones and leaves out a portion. The V and J calls and clone size were taken over from that table, and D and trimming were inferred from the DNA. The table shows tens of thousands of clones, with over 75% occurring only once. The receptor was isolated from a man aged 55-75 years with acute or convalescent COVID-19. Sequenced material: peripheral blood. The J gene is TRBJ2-7, the V gene TRBV7-9; a possible D gene is TRBD2 (5 bases). Written as DNA, the CDR3 is TGTGCCAGCAGCTTAGGCGAGACTAATAGGGAGCAGTACTTC. Its protein product is CASSLGETNREQYF.